This T cell receptor (beta chain) was obtained from a study of T cell changes during pregnancy in multiple sclerosis (dated by TCRdb to between 2017 and 2020). For context, the study as a whole: In women with multiple sclerosis, the researchers looked at how the T cell repertoire shifted as pregnancy progressed.

A word on this clone: Its antigen remains undetermined. One base away there is no much larger clone; base qualities are not given. Other nucleotide sequences from this sample produce the same CDR3.

The germline V gene specifies SGDLS as CDR1 and YYNGEE as CDR2. Between the V and J ends, shortened by 0 bases and 1 base respectively, the junction contains 8 bases. CDR3 length: 15 amino acids, cysteine to phenylalanine. The CDR3 DNA has 45 bases and is translated from base 1. Libraries came from the immunoSEQ multiplex PCR assay. The table comes from immuneACCESS by way of TCRdb, which keeps in-frame sequences with V and J called. Part of the clones is missing from these tables; in studies checked, under half for an unresolved V gene and the rest for unknown reasons. The sample contains 55,000 to 75,000 clones, roughly 92% of them found a single time. The leading ten clones occupy approximately 3.4% of the sample.

Rearrangement joined TRBV9 to TRBJ1-3; no confident D gene assignment can be made. The source was CD8+ T cells from peripheral blood mononuclear cells, collected in the second trimester of pregnancy. This TCR was recovered from a female donor with multiple sclerosis, enrolled in a pregnancy study. The DNA is as follows: TGTGCCAGCAGCGTAGGAGGAGGGTCTGGAAACACCATATATTTT. This codes for CASSVGGGSGNTIYF.